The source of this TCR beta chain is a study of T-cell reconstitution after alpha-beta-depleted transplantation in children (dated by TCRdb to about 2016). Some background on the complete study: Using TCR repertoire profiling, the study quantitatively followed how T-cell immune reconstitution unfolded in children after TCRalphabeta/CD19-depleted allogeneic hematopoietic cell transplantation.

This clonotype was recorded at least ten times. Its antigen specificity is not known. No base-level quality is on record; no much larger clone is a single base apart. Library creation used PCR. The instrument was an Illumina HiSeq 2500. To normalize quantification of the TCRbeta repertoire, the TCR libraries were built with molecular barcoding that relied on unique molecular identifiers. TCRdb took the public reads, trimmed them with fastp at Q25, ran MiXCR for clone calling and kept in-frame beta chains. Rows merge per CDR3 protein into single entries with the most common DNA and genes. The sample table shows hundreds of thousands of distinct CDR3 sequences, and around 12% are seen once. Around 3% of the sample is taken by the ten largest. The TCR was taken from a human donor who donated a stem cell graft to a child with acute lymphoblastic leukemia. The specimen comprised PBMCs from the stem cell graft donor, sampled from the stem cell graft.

Here the CDR3 is given as CASSPAGFMYEQFF. The DNA sequence follows: TGTGCCAGTAGTCCCGCGGGCTTTATGTATGAGCAGTTCTTC. The chain joins TRBV19 to TRBJ2-1, and TRBD2 may be the D gene, going by 5 matching bases. The CDR1 and CDR2 encoded by the germline V gene (reference sequence) are LNHDA and SQIVND. At the junction V is shortened by 5 bases and J by 8 bases, with 16 bases in between. There are 14 amino acids in the CDR3, from cysteine to phenylalanine inclusive. This entry keeps only the CDR3 DNA: 42 bases, framed from base 1.